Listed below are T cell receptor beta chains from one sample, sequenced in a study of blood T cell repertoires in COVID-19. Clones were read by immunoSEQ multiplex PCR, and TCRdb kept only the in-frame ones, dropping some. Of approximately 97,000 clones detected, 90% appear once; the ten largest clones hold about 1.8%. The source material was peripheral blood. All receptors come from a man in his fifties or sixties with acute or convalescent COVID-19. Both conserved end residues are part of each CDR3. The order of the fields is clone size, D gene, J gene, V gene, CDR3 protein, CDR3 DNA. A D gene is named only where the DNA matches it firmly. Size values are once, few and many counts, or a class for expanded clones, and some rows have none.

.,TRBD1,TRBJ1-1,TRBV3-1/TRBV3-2,CASSHSDRGLKTEAFF,TGTGCCAGCAGCCACAGTGACAGGGGGCTGAAAACTGAAGCTTTCTTT
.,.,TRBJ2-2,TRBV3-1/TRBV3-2,CASSQEWRPRGTGELFF,TGTGCCAGCAGCCAAGAGTGGAGACCGCGGGGAACCGGGGAGCTGTTTTTT
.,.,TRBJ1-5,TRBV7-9,CASSQDRYQPQHF,TGTGCCAGCAGCCAGGACAGATATCAGCCCCAGCATTTT
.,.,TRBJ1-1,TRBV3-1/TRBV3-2,CASSQSGDTEAFF,TGTGCCAGCAGCCAATCAGGGGACACTGAAGCTTTCTTT
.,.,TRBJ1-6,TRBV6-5,CASSRGASYNSPLHF,TGTGCCAGCAGCCGAGGTGCCTCCTATAATTCACCCCTCCACTTT
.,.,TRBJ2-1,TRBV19,CASSTTRSVLRNNEQFF,TGTGCCAGTAGTACAACCCGAAGTGTCCTGAGGAACAATGAGCAGTTCTTC
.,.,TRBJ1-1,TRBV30,CAWSRAGNTEAFF,TGTGCCTGGAGTAGGGCGGGTAACACTGAAGCTTTCTTT
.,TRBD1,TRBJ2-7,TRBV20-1,CSAGQAYEQYF,TGCAGTGCCGGACAGGCCTACGAGCAGTACTTC
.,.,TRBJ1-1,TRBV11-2,CASSLLQGYTEAFF,TGTGCCAGCAGCTTACTACAGGGATACACTGAAGCTTTCTTT
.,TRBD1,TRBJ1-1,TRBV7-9,CASSSTGQVGTEAFF,TGTGCCAGCAGCTCTACTGGACAGGTAGGCACTGAAGCTTTCTTT
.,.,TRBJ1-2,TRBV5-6,CASSLRTASNYGYTF,TGTGCCAGCAGCTTGCGGACTGCTTCTAACTATGGCTACACCTTC
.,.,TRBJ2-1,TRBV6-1,CASSVSFGTPSSYNEQFF,TGTGCCAGCAGTGTCTCTTTTGGGACACCTAGCTCCTACAATGAGCAGTTCTTC
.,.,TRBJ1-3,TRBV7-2,CASSTRDTSWNTIYF,TGTGCCAGCAGCACCCGGGACACCTCCTGGAACACCATATATTTT
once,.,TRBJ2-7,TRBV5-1,CASSLPASEQYF,TGCGCCAGCAGCTTACCCGCGAGTGAGCAGTACTTC
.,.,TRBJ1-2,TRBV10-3,CAISESQGRDYTF,TGTGCCATCAGTGAGTCACAGGGTCGGGATTACACCTTC
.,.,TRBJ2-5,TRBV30,CAWSNRETQYF,TGTGCCTGGAGCAACAGGGAGACCCAGTACTTC
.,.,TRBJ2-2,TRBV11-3,CASSLIQGNTGELFF,TGTGCCAGCAGCTTAATTCAGGGGAACACCGGGGAGCTGTTTTTT
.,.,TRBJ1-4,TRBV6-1,CASSEGGVHNEKLFF,TGTGCCAGCAGTGAGGGGGGGGTCCACAATGAAAAACTGTTTTTT
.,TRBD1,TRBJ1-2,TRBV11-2,CASSPRTGNYGYTF,TGTGCCAGCAGCCCCCGGACAGGGAACTATGGCTACACCTTC
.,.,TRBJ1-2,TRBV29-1,CSVDEGYGYTF,TGCAGCGTTGACGAGGGTTATGGCTACACCTTC
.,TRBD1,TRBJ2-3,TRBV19,CASTDRATDTQYF,TGTGCCAGTACTGACAGGGCCACAGATACGCAGTATTTT
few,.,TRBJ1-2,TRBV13,CASSLTVGRGNYGYTF,TGTGCCAGCAGCTTAACCGTTGGTAGGGGCAACTATGGCTACACCTTC
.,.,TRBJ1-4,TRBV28,CASSPMSKQVNEKLFF,TGTGCCAGCAGTCCGATGAGTAAGCAGGTTAATGAAAAACTGTTTTTT
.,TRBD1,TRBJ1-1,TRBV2,CASSRQGMNTEAFF,TGTGCCAGCAGTAGACAGGGGATGAACACTGAAGCTTTCTTT
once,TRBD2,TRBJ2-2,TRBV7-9,CASSLATSGNTGELFF,TGTGCCAGCAGCTTAGCGACTAGCGGGAACACCGGGGAGCTGTTTTTT
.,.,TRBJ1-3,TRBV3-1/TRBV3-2,CASSHLTISGNTIYF,TGTGCCAGCAGCCATTTGACAATCTCTGGAAACACCATATATTTT
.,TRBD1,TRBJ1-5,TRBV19,CASSLGQGILRYQPQHF,TGTGCCAGTAGTCTTGGACAGGGAATATTGAGGTACCAGCCCCAGCATTTT
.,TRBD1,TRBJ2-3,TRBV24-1,CATSDPRTGTDTQYF,TGTGCCACCAGTGATCCTCGGACAGGGACAGATACGCAGTATTTT
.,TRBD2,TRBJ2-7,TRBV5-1,CASSFAGEGNEQYF,TGCGCCAGCAGCTTCGCGGGAGAAGGTAACGAGCAGTACTTC
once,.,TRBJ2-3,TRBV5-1,CASSFAGTSTDTQYF,TGCGCCAGCAGCTTCGCCGGGACTAGCACAGATACGCAGTATTTT
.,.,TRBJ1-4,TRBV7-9,CASSLRATNEKLFF,TGTGCCAGCAGCTTAAGAGCAACTAATGAAAAACTGTTTTTT
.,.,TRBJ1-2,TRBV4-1,CASSQGTVNNYGYTF,TGCGCCAGCAGCCAAGGGACAGTTAACAACTATGGCTACACCTTC
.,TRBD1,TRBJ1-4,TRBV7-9,CASSLGQGHDEKLFF,TGTGCCAGCAGCTTAGGACAGGGACATGATGAAAAACTGTTTTTT
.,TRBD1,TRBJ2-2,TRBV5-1,CASSFTGGTGELFF,TGCGCCAGCAGCTTTACAGGGGGAACCGGGGAGCTGTTTTTT
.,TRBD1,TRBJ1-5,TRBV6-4,CASSETGGGNQPQHF,TGTGCCAGCAGTGAGACAGGGGGAGGCAATCAGCCCCAGCATTTT
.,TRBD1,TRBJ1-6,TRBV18,CASSPTGGDSPLHF,TGTGCCAGCTCACCGACAGGGGGCGATTCACCCCTCCACTTT
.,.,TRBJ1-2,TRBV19,CASSIVQSYGYTF,TGTGCCAGTAGTATAGTACAGAGCTATGGCTACACCTTC
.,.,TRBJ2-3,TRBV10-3,CAISEVGAPTDTQYF,TGTGCCATCAGTGAGGTCGGAGCACCCACAGATACGCAGTATTTT
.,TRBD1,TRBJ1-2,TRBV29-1,CSVVGTGQGYGYTF,TGCAGCGTTGTGGGGACAGGGCAGGGCTATGGCTACACCTTC
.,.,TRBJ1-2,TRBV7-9,CASTLRGGGYGYTF,TGTGCCAGCACCCTGCGGGGGGGAGGCTATGGCTACACCTTC
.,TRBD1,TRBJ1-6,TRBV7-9,CASSYRDRGFRDSPLHF,TGTGCCAGCAGCTACCGGGACAGGGGTTTCCGCGATTCACCCCTCCACTTT
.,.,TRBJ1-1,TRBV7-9,CASSTDRDLEAFF,TGTGCCAGCAGCACCGACAGAGACCTTGAAGCTTTCTTT
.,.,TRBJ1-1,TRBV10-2,CASSEWGHTEAFF,TGCGCCAGCAGTGAGTGGGGGCACACTGAAGCTTTCTTT
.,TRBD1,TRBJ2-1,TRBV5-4,CASSPRQGAYNEQFF,TGTGCCAGCAGCCCTCGGCAGGGGGCTTACAATGAGCAGTTCTTC
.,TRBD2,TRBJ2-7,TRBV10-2,CASSGGTSAEQYF,TGCGCCAGCAGTGGAGGGACTAGCGCCGAGCAGTACTTC
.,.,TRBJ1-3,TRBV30,CAWIGFTGNTIYF,TGTGCCTGGATCGGGTTCACTGGAAACACCATATATTTT
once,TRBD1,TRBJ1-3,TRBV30,CAWSQGAQGNTIYF,TGTGCCTGGAGTCAGGGGGCGCAGGGAAACACCATATATTTT
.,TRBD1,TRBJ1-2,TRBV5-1,CASSLARDRVNYGYTF,TGCGCCAGCAGCTTGGCCCGGGACAGGGTTAACTATGGCTACACCTTC
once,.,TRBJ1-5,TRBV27,CASSPQGSHQPQHF,TGTGCCAGCAGTCCACAGGGATCTCATCAGCCCCAGCATTTT
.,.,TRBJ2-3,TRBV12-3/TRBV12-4,CASRKTRTDTQYF,TGTGCCAGCAGAAAGACAAGAACAGATACGCAGTATTTT
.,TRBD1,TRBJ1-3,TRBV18,CASSPGQKSSGNTIYF,TGTGCCAGCTCCCCGGGACAGAAGAGCTCTGGAAACACCATATATTTT
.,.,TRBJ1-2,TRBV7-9,CASSLNQREIYGYTF,TGTGCCAGCAGCTTAAATCAACGGGAGATTTATGGCTACACCTTC
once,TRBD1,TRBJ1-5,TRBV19,CASSTRQGARLGNQPQHF,TGTGCCAGTAGTACCCGACAGGGGGCCCGTTTAGGTAATCAGCCCCAGCATTTT